Listed below are T cell receptor beta chains from one sample, sequenced in a study of T cell repertoires in cytomegalovirus infection. One entry per CDR3 protein, called by TCRdb with MiXCR from the reads. The profile shows 300,000 to 400,000 distinct CDR3 sequences, around a tenth of them singletons. Sequenced sample: PBMCs. All receptors come from a human donor in good health (CMV status not recorded). Some clones in this sample may be carry-over from other donors' samples. Both conserved end residues are part of each CDR3. The D gene is left open where the match is weak. Some rows mark clone size as missing; the rest say once, few, many or name a class of expanded clone.

D,V,J,size,CDR3,DNA
.,TRBV7-2,TRBJ1-1,many,CASSLKINTEAFF,TGTGCCAGCAGCTTGAAGATTAACACTGAAGCTTTCTTT
.,TRBV5-4,TRBJ1-1,few,CASSLSLMRTEAFF,TGTGCCAGCAGCTTGTCCCTTATGAGAACTGAAGCTTTCTTT
.,TRBV7-2,TRBJ2-3,many,CASSFRSTRTDTQYF,TGTGCCAGCAGCTTTAGATCGACGCGCACAGATACGCAGTATTTT
.,TRBV30,TRBJ1-5,.,CAWSADSNQPQHF,TGTGCCTGGAGTGCAGATAGCAATCAGCCCCAGCATTTT
TRBD1,TRBV25-1,TRBJ1-1,.,CASSELGYGDREAFF,TGTGCCAGCAGTGAATTGGGTTACGGGGACAGGGAAGCTTTCTTT
.,TRBV6-6,TRBJ1-1,.,CASRLRGTEAFF,TGTGCCAGCCGCCTAAGGGGCACTGAAGCTTTCTTT
.,TRBV11-2,TRBJ2-5,many,CASSFAGPPETQYF,TGTGCCAGCAGCTTCGCGGGACCTCCGGAGACCCAGTACTTC
.,TRBV11-2,TRBJ1-6,many,CASSLGLNTRGSPLHF,TGTGCCAGCAGCCTAGGACTCAATACCAGGGGTTCACCCCTCCACTTT
.,TRBV19,TRBJ2-2,.,CASSIYGSNTGELFF,TGTGCCAGTAGTATTTATGGCAGTAACACCGGGGAGCTGTTTTTT
TRBD2,TRBV7-6,TRBJ2-2,many,CASSQSGVNTGELFF,TGTGCCAGCAGCCAAAGCGGGGTGAACACCGGGGAGCTGTTTTTT
.,TRBV6-2/TRBV6-3,TRBJ1-2,many,CASSPGRNYGYTF,TGTGCCAGCAGTCCGGGCCGAAACTATGGCTACACCTTC
TRBD1,TRBV5-1,TRBJ1-2,.,CASSLEGTGAYGYTF,TGCGCCAGCAGCTTGGAGGGGACAGGGGCCTATGGCTACACCTTC
.,TRBV30,TRBJ2-1,many,CAWSDRRRPYNEQFF,TGTGCCTGGAGTGACCGACGGAGGCCATACAATGAGCAGTTCTTC
.,TRBV7-2,TRBJ1-4,few,CASSFRDGEKLFF,TGTGCCAGCAGCTTCAGGGATGGAGAAAAACTGTTTTTT
.,TRBV7-2,TRBJ2-7,many,CASSSTVSSHEQYF,TGTGCCAGCAGCTCGACAGTTTCGTCCCACGAGCAGTACTTC
TRBD1,TRBV7-8,TRBJ2-3,many,CASSFRTGSTDTQYF,TGTGCCAGCAGCTTCCGGACAGGTAGCACAGATACGCAGTATTTT
.,TRBV28,TRBJ1-2,.,CASSLWAAPSGYTF,TGTGCCAGCAGTTTATGGGCAGCCCCGTCTGGCTACACCTTC
.,TRBV20-1,TRBJ2-3,.,CSARDLKGSTDTQYF,TGCAGTGCTAGAGATTTGAAGGGGAGTACAGATACGCAGTATTTT
.,TRBV7-2,TRBJ1-6,many,CASSLVGGLLFFSPLHF,TGTGCCAGCAGCTTAGTCGGGGGACTGCTATTTTTTTCACCCCTCCACTTT
.,TRBV25-1,TRBJ1-1,few,CASSDSGAQTEAFF,TGTGCCAGCAGTGATTCGGGGGCGCAAACTGAAGCTTTCTTT
.,TRBV28,TRBJ1-1,.,CASRPGALNTEAFF,TGTGCCAGCAGGCCAGGGGCTCTGAACACTGAAGCTTTCTTT
.,TRBV18,TRBJ2-5,many,CASSPWVGGGHSGIQETQYF,TGTGCCAGCTCACCATGGGTTGGGGGGGGACATAGCGGCATCCAAGAGACCCAGTACTTC
TRBD1,TRBV10-3,TRBJ1-6,few,CAIRTGRSEPLHF,TGTGCCATCAGGACAGGGAGAAGTGAGCCCCTCCACTTT
.,TRBV4-3,TRBJ2-2,few,CASSQDDSSHLNTGELFF,TGCGCCAGCAGCCAAGATGATTCGAGCCATCTTAACACCGGGGAGCTGTTTTTT
.,TRBV7-9,TRBJ2-7,few,CASSPARVRSIYEQYF,TGTGCCAGCAGCCCCGCAAGGGTAAGGTCGATATACGAGCAGTACTTC
.,TRBV10-3,TRBJ2-3,many,CASPGGGSRTTDTQYF,TGTGCCAGTCCGGGGGGCGGGAGCCGAACCACAGATACGCAGTATTTT
.,TRBV19,TRBJ1-5,few,CASSIVSSNQPQHF,TGTGCCAGTAGTATCGTTTCTAGCAATCAGCCCCAGCATTTT
TRBD2,TRBV6-4,TRBJ2-1,many,CASSPLAGTYNEQFF,TGTGCCAGCAGCCCATTAGCGGGGACTTACAATGAGCAGTTCTTC
.,TRBV7-2,TRBJ2-7,.,CASSLSLRQYF,TGTGCCAGCAGCTTGTCCCTCCGCCAGTACTTC